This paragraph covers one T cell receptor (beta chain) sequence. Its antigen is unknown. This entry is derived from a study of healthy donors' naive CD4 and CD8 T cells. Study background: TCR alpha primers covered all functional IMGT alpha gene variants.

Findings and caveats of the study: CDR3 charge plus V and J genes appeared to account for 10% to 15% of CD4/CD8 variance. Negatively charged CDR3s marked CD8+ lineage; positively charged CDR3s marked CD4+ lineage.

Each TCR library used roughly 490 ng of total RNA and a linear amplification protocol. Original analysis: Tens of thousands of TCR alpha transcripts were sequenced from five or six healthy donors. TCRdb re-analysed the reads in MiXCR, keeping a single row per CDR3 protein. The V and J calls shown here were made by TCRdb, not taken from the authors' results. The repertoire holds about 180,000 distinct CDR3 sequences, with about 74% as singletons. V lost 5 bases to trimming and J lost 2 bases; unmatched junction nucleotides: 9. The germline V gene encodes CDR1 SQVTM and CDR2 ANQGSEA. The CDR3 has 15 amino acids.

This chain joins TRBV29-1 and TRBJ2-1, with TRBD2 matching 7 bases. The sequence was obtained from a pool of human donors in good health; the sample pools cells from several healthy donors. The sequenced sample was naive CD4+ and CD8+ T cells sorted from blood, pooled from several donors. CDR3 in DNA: TGCAGCGTTAGTGAGCGGGGCGTAACCTACAATGAGCAGTTCTTC. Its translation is CSVSERGVTYNEQFF.